This T cell receptor (beta chain) is from a study of shared clonotypes between healthy human individuals. Study summary: Each donor's CD4 naive and CD4 memory cells filled three plates apiece, CD8 naive two, and CD8 memory one.

Profiled with immunoSEQ multiplex PCR; TCRdb holds only in-frame clones, not every one. Found here are roughly 380,000 clones, around 96% of them singletons; the top ten hold around 0.29%. Germline lookup yields CDR1 SEHNR and CDR2 FQNEAQ (reference sequence). The CDR3 length is 12 residues. The germline V and J ends were trimmed by 0 bases and 5 bases, with 3 bases remaining between them. This chain joins TRBV7-9 and TRBJ2-3; no clear D. Input material: memory CD8+ T cells sorted from blood. Subset in this sample: CD45RO+ cells pooled with CCR7-negative TemRA cells. This TCR was sampled from a man younger than 45 in good health. CDR3 amino acids: CASSLAKDTQYF. The CDR3 nucleotides are TGTGCCAGCAGCTTAGCGAAAGATACGCAGTATTTT.